Sequencing of this T cell receptor (beta chain) was carried out in a study of blood T cell repertoires in COVID-19. In the original processing: Amplification from reference gene primers served as the basis for estimated nucleated cell counts. Clones were read by immunoSEQ multiplex PCR, and TCRdb kept only the in-frame ones, dropping some. V, J and clone size derive from that table, while D and trimming were established from the DNA sequence. The data contain roughly 180,000 clones, approximately 90% of them seen just once; the ten biggest clones take up 2.1%. Losses at the gene ends were 1 base for V and 8 bases for J; bases not matched to a gene: 11. Germline loops: CDR1 SEHNR, CDR2 FQNEAQ (reference sequence). The CDR3 spans 16 residues.

This clonotype was sampled from a man aged 70-80 years with active or convalescent COVID-19. The material sequenced was peripheral blood. The genes are TRBV7-9 and TRBJ2-1; 7 nucleotides align to TRBD1. The CDR3 DNA reads as TGTGCCAGCAGCTTAGGATCAGGGGGTCTTATCGATGAGCAGTTCTTC. Translating it yields CASSLGSGGLIDEQFF.